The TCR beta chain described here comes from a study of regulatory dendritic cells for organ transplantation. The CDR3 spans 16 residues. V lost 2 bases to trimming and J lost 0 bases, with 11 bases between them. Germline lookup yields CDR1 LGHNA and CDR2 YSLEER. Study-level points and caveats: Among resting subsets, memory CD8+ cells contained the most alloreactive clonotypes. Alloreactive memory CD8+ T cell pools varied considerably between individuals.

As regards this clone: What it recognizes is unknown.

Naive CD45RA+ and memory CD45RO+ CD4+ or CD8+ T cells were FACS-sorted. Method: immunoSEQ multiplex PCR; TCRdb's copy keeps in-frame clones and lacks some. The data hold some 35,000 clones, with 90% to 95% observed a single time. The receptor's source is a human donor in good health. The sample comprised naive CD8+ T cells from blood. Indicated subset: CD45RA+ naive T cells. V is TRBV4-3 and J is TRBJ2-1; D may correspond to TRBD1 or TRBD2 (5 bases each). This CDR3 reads CASSQRGELSYNEQFF. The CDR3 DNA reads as TGCGCCAGCAGCCAACGAGGGGAGCTCTCCTACAATGAGCAGTTCTTC.